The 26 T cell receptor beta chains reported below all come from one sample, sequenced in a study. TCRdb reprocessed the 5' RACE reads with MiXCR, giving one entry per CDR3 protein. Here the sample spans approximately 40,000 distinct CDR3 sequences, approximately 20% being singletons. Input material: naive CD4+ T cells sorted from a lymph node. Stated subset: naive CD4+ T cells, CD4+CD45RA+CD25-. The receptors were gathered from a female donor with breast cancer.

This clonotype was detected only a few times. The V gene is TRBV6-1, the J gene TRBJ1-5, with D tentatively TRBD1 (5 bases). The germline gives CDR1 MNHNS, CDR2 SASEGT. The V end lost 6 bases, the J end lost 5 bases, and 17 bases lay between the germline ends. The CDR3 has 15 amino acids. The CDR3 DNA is TGTGCCAGCAGAAATCAGGGAGGTGGCGATCAGCCCCAGCATTTT. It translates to CASRNQGGGDQPQHF.

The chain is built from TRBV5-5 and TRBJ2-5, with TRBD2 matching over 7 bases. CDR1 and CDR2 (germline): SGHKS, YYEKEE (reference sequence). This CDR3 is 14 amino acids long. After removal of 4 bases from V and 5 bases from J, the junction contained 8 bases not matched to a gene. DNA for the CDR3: TGTGCCAGCAGCGGAGGACTAGGTTTGGAGACCCAGTACTTC. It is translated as CASSGGLGLETQYF.

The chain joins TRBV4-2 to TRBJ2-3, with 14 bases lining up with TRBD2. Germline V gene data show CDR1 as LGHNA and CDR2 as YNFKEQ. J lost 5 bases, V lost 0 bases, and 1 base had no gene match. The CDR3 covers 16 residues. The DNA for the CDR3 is TGTGCCAGCAGCCAAGAAGGGACTAGCGGGGGAGATACGCAGTATTTT. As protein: CASSQEGTSGGDTQYF.

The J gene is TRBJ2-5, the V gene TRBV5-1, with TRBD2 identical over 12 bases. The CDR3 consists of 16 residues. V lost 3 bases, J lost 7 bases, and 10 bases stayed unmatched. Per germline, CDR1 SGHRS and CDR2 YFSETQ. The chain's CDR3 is CASSSARLAGDGTQYF. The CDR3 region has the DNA TGCGCCAGCAGCTCTGCCCGACTAGCGGGAGATGGGACCCAGTACTTC.

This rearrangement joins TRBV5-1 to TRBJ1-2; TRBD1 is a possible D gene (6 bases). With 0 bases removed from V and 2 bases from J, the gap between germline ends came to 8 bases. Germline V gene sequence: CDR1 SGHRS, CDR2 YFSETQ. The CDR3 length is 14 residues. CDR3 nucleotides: TGCGCCAGCAGCTTGGTCCAGGGGAACTATGGCTACACCTTC. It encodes CASSLVQGNYGYTF.

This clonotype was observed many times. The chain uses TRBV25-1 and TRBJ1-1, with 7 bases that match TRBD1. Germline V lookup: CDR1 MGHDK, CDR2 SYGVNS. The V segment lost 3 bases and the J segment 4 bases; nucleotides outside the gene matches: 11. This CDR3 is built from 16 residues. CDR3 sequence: CASSEVTGARGTEAFF. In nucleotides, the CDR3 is TGTGCCAGCAGTGAGGTTACAGGGGCCCGGGGCACTGAAGCTTTCTTT.

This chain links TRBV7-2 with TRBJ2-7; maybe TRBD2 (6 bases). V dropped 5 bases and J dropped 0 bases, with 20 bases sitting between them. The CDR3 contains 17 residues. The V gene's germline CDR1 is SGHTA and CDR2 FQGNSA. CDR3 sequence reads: CASSSSFGSGSSYEQYF. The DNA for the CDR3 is TGTGCCAGCAGCAGTAGCTTCGGTAGCGGAAGCTCCTACGAGCAGTACTTC.

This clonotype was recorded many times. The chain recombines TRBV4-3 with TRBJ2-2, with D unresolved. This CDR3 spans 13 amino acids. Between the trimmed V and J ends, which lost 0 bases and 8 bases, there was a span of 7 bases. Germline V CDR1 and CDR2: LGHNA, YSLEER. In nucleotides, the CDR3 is TGCGCCAGCAGCCAAGATCGGTTGGGGGAGCTGTTTTTT. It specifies CASSQDRLGELFF.

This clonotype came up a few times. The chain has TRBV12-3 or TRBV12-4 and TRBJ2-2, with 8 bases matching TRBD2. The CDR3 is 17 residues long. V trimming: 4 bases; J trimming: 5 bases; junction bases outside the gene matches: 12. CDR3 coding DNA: TGTGCCAGCAGTTCTAGGGGTCGGGGGGGCTGGACCGGGGAGCTGTTTTTT. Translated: CASSSRGRGGWTGELFF.

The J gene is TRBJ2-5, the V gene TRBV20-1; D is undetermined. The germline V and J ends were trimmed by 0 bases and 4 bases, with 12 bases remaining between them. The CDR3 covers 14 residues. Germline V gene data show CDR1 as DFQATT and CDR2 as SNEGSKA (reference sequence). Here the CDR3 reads CSARDLTRVETQYF. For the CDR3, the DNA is TGCAGTGCTAGAGATCTGACACGAGTAGAGACCCAGTACTTC.

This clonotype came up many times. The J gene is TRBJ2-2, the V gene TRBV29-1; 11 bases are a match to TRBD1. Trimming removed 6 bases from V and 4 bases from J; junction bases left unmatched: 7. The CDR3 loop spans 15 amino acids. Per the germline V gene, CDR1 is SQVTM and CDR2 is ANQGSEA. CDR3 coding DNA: TGCAGCGTCCTAGGACAGGGGGCCTTCACCGGGGAGCTGTTTTTT. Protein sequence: CSVLGQGAFTGELFF.

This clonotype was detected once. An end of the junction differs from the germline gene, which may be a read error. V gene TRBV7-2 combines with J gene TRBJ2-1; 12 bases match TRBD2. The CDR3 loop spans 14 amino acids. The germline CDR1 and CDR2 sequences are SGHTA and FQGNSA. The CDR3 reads CASSDGLAGNRQLF. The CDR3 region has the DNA TGTGCCAGCAGCGACGGACTAGCGGGAAATCGGCAGCTCTTC. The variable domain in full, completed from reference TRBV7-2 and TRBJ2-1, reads GAGVSQSPSNKVTEKGKDVELRCDPISGHTALYWYRQSLGQGLEFLIYFQGNSAPDKSGLPSDRFSAERTGGSVSTLTIQRTQQEDSAVYLCASSDGLAGNRQLFGPGTRLTVL.

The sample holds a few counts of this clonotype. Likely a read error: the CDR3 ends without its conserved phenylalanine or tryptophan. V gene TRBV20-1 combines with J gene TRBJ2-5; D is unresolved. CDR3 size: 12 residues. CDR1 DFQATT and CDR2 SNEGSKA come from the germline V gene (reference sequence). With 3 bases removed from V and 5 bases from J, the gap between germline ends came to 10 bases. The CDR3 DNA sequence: TGCAGTGCTAGTTCGGTGGGCGAGACCCAGTACTAC. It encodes CSASSVGETQYY.

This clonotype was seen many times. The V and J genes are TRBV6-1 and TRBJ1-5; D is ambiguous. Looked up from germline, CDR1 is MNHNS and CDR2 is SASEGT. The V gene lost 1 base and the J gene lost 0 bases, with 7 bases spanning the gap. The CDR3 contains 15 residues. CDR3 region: CASSEGLHSNQPQHF. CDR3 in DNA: TGTGCCAGCAGTGAAGGGCTTCATAGCAATCAGCCCCAGCATTTT.

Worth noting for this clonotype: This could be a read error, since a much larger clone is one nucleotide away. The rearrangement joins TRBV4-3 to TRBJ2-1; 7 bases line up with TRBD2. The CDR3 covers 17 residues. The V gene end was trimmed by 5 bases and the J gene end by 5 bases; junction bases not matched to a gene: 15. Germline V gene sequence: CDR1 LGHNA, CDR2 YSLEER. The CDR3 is CASSFGVAGIADNEQFF. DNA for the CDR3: TGCGCCAGCAGCTTCGGGGTAGCGGGCATAGCGGACAATGAGCAGTTCTTC.

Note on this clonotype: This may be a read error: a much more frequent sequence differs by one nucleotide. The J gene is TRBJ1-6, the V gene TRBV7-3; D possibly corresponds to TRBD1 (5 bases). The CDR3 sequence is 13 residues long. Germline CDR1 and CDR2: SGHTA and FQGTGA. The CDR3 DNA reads TGTGCCAGCAGCAAAGAGACAGCTTCACCCCCCCACTTT. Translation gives CASSKETASPPHF.

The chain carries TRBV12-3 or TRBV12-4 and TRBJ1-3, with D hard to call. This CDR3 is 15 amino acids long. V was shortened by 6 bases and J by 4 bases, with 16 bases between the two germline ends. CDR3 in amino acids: CASSRDQAEGNTIYF. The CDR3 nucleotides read TGTGCCAGCAGCCGCGACCAGGCGGAAGGAAACACCATATATTTT.

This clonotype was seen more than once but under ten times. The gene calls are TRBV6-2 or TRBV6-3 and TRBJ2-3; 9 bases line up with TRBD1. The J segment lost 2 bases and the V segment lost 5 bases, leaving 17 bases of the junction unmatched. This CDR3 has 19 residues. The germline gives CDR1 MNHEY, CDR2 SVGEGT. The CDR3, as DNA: TGTGCCAGCAGTCCATTTTGGACAGGGGTCGTCTCAGCCACAGATACGCAGTATTTT. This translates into CASSPFWTGVVSATDTQYF.

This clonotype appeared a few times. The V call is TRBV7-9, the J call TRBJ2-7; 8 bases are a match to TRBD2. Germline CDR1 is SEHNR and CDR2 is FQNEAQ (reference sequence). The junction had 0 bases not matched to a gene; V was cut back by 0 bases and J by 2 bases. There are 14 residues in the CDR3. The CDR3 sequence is CASSLARGAYEQYF. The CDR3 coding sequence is TGTGCCAGCAGCTTAGCGCGGGGGGCCTACGAGCAGTACTTC.

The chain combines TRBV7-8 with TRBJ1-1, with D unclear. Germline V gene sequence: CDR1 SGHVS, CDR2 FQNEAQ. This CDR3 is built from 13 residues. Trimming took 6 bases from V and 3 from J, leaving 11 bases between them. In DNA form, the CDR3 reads TGTGCCAGCAGGGAGGGCAGGCACACTGAAGCTTTCTTT. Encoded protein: CASREGRHTEAFF.

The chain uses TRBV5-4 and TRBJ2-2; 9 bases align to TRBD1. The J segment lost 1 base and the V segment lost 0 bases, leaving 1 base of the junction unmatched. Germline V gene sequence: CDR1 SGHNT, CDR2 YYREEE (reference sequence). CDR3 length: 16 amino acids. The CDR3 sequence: CASSLGQGGNTGELFF. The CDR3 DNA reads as TGTGCCAGCAGCTTGGGACAGGGGGGGAACACCGGGGAGCTGTTTTTT.

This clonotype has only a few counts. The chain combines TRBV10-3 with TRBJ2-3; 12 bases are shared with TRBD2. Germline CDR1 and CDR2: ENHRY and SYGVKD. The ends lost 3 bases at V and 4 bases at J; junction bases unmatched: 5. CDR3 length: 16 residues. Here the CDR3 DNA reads TGTGCCATCAGTGACCCGACTAGCGGGAGAGCAGATACGCAGTATTTT. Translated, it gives CAISDPTSGRADTQYF.

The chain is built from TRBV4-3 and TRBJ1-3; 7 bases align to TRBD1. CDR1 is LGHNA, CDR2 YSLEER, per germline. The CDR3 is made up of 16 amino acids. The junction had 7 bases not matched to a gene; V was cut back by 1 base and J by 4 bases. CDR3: CASSQGARQGGNTIYF. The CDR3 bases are TGCGCCAGCAGCCAAGGGGCGCGACAGGGAGGAAACACCATATATTTT.

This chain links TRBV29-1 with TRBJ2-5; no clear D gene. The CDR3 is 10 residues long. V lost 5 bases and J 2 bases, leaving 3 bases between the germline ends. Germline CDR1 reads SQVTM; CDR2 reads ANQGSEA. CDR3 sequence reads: CSVKQETQYF. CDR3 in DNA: TGCAGCGTTAAGCAAGAGACCCAGTACTTC.

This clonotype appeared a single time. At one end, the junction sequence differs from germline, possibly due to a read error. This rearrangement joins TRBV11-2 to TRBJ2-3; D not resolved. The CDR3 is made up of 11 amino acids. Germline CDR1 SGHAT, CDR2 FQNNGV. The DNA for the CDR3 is TGTGCCGGCAGTTCCCGAGATACGCAGTATTTT. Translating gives CAGSSRDTQYF. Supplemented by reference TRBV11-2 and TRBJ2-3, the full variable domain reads EAGVAQSPRYKIIEKRQSVAFWCNPISGHATLYWYQQILGQGPKLLIQFQNNGVVDDSQLPKDRFSAERLKGVDSTLKIQPAKLEDSAVYLCAGSSRDTQYFGPGTRLTVL.

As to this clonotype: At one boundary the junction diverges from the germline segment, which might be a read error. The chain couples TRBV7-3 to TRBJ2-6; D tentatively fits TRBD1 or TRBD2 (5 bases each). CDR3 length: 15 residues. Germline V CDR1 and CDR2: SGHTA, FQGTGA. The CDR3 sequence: CASSSGRSGTNVLTF. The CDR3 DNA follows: TGTGCCAGCAGCTCGGGACGGTCTGGGACCAACGTCCTGACTTTC. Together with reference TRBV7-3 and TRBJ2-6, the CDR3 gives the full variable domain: GAGVSQTPSNKVTEKGKYVELRCDPISGHTALYWYRQSLGQGPEFLIYFQGTGAADDSGLPNDRFFAVRPEGSVSTLKIQRTERGDSAVYLCASSSGRSGTNVLTFGAGSRLTVL.